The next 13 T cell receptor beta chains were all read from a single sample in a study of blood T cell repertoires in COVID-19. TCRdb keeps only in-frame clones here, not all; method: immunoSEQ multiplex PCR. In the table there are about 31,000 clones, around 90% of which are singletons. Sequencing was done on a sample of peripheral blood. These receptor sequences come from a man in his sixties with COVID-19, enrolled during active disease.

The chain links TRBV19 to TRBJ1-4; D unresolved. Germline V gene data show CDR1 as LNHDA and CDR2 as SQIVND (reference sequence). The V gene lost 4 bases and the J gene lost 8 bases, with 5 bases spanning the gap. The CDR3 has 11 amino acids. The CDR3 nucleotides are TGTGCCAGTAGTAAGAGGGAAAAACTGTTTTTT. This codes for CASSKREKLFF.

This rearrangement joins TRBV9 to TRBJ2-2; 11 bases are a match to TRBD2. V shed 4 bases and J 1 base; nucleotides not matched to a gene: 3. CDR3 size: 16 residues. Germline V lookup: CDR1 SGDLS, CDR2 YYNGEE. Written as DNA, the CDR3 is TGTGCCAGCAGCTGGGGACTAGCGGAGAACACCGGGGAGCTGTTTTTT. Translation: CASSWGLAENTGELFF.

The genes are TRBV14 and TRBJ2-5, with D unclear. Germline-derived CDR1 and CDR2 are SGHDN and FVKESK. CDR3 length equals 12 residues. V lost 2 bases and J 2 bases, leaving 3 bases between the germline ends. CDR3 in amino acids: CASSQSQETQYF. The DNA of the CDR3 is TGTGCCAGCAGCCAATCGCAAGAGACCCAGTACTTC.

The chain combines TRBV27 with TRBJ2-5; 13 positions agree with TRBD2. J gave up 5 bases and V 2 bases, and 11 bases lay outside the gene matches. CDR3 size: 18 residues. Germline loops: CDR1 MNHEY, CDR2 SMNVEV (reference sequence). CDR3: CASSLAPSGLAGAETQYF. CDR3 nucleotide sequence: TGTGCCAGCAGTTTAGCACCCTCTGGACTAGCGGGAGCCGAGACCCAGTACTTC.

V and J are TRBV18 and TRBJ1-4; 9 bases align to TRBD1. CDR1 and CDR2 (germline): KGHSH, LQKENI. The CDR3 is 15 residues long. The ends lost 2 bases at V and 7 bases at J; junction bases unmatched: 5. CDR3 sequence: CASSPTGGVGEKLFF. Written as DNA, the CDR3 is TGTGCCAGCTCACCAACAGGGGGCGTCGGTGAAAAACTGTTTTTT. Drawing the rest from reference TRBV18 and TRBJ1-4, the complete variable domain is NAGVMQNPRHLVRRRGQEARLRCSPMKGHSHVYWYRQLPEEGLKFMVYLQKENIIDESGMPKERFSAEFPKEGPSILRIQQVVRGDSAAYFCASSPTGGVGEKLFFGSGTQLSVL.

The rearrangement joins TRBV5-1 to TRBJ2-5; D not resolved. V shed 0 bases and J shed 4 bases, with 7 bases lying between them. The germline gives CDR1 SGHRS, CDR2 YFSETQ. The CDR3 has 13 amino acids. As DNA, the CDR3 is TGCGCCAGCAGCTTGGAGCACGGAGAGACCCAGTACTTC. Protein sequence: CASSLEHGETQYF.

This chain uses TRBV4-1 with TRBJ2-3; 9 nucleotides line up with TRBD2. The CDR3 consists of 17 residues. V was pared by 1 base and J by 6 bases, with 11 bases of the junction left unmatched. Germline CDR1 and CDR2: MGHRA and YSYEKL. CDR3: CASSQVLAGVVADTQYF. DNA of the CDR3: TGCGCCAGCAGCCAAGTGTTAGCGGGAGTTGTGGCTGATACGCAGTATTTT.

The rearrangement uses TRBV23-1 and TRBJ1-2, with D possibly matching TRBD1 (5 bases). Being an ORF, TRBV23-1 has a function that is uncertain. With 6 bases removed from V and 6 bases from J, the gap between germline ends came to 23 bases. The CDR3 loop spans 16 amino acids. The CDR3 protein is CASRSRGKRLPNGYTF. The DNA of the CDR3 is TGCGCCAGCAGATCAAGGGGAAAACGTCTTCCGAATGGCTACACCTTC.

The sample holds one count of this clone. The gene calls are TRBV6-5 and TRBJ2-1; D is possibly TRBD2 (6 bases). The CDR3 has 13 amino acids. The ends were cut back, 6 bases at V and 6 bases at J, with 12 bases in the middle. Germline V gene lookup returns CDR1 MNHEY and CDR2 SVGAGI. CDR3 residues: CASSPTRRNEQFF. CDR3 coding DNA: TGTGCCAGCAGCCCGACTAGGCGCAATGAGCAGTTCTTC.

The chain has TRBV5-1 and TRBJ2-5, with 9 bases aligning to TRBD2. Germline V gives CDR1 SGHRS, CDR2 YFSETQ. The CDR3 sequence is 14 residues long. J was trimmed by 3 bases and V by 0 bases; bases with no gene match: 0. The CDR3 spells CASSLVAGEETQYF. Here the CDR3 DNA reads TGCGCCAGCAGCTTGGTAGCGGGAGAAGAGACCCAGTACTTC.

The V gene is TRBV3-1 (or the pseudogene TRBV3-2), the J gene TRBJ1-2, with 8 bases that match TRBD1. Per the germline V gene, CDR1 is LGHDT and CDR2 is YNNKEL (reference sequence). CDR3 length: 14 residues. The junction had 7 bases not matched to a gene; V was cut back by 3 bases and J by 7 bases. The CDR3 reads CASSHTGGYFGYTF. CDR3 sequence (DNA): TGTGCCAGCAGCCACACAGGGGGTTATTTTGGCTACACCTTC.

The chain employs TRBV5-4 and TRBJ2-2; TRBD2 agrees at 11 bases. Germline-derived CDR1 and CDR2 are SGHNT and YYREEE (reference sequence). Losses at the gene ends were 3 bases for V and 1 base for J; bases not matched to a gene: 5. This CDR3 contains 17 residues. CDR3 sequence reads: CASSSTSGSENTGELFF. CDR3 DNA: TGTGCCAGCAGCTCTACTAGCGGGAGTGAGAACACCGGGGAGCTGTTTTTT.

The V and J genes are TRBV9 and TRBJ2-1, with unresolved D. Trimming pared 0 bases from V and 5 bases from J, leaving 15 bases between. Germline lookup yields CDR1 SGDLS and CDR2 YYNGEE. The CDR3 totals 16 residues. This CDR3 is CASSVDLSRSDNEQFF. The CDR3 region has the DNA TGTGCCAGCAGCGTAGACCTAAGCCGCAGCGACAATGAGCAGTTCTTC.